This T cell receptor beta chain was identified in a study of identical twins. TCRdb re-derived calls from the 5' RACE reads in MiXCR, one entry per CDR3 protein. Of 500,000 to 700,000 distinct CDR3 sequences listed, about 7.6% are singletons. The data also belong to a second study, concerning yellow fever vaccine responses in identical twins.

The origin of this receptor is a woman aged 18-29 years in good health. The sequencing input was PBMCs.

CDR3 protein: CASSINAISNTEAFF. The CDR3 bases are TGTGCCAGTAGTATTAATGCGATTTCGAACACTGAAGCTTTCTTT. This chain joins TRBV19 and TRBJ1-1; D is unclear. The ends were cut back, 3 bases at V and 1 base at J, with 12 bases in the middle. The CDR3 is made up of 15 amino acids. CDR1 is LNHDA and CDR2 is SQIVND in the germline V gene (reference sequence).